This TCR beta chain stems from a study of T cell repertoires in cytomegalovirus infection. In TCRdb, the reads were re-called with MiXCR into one record per CDR3 protein. This table has 550,000 to 700,000 distinct CDR3 sequences, 35% to 50% appearing once. Note on this clonotype: Antigen specificity is unknown.

The specimen was cultured PBMCs, collected from culture after CMV antigen stimulation. This receptor was obtained from a human donor in good health (CMV status not recorded). Some clones in this sample may be carry-over from other donors' samples.

The CDR3 sequence: CSVSLGPFQETQYF. CDR3 sequence (DNA): TGCAGCGTTTCCCTAGGGCCTTTCCAAGAGACCCAGTACTTC. The chain couples TRBV29-1 to TRBJ2-5; no firm D call. V lost 5 bases and J 1 base, leaving 14 bases between the germline ends. The CDR3 length is 14 residues. CDR1 and CDR2 from the germline V gene are SQVTM and ANQGSEA.